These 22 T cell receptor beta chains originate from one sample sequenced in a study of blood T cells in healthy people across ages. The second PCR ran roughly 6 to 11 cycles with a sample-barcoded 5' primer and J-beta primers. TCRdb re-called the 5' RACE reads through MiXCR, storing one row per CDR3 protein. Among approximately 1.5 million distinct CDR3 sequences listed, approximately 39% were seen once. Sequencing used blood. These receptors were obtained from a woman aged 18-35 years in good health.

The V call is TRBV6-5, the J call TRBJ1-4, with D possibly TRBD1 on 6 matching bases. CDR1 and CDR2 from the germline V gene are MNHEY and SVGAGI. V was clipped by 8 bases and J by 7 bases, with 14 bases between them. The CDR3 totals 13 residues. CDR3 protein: CASGRGRSEKLFF. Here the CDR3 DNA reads TGTGCCAGCGGCAGGGGTAGGAGTGAAAAACTGTTTTTT.

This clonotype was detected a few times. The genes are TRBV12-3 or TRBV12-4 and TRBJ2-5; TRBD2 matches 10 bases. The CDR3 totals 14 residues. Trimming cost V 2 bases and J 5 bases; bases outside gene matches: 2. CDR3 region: CASSLSGRDETQYF. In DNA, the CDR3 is TGTGCCAGCAGTTTAAGCGGGAGGGACGAGACCCAGTACTTC.

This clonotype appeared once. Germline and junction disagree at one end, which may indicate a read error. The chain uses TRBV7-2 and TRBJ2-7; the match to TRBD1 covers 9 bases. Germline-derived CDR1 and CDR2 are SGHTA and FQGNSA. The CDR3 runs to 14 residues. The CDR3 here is CASSLGTGSYGQYF. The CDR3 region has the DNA TGTGCCAGCAGCTTGGGGACAGGGTCCTACGGGCAGTACTTC.

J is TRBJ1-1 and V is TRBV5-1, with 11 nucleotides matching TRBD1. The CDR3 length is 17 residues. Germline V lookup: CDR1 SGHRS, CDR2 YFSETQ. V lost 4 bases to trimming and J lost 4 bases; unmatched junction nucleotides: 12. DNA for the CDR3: TGCGCCAGCAGCCCGGACAGGGGGCGCAGTAGGGGCACTGAAGCTTTCTTT. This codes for CASSPDRGRSRGTEAFF.

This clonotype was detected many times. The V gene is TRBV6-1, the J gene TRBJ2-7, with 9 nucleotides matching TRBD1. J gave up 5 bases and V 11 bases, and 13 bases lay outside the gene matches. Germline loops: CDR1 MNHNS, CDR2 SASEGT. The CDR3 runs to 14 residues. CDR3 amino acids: CAASSGTGYHEQYF. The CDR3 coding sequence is TGTGCCGCGTCCTCCGGGACAGGGTACCACGAGCAGTACTTC.

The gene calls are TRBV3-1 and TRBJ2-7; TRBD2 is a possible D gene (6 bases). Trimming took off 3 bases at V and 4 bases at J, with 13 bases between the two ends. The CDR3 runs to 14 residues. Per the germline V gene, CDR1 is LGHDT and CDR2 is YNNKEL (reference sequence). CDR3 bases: TGTGCCAGCAGCCAGCGGGGACGGAGGTACGAGCAGTACTTC. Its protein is CASSQRGRRYEQYF.

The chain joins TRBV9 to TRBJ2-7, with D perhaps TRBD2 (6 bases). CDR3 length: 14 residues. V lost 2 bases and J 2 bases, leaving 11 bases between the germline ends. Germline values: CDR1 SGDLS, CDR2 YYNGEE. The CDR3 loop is CASSVYGGAYEQYF. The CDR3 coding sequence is TGTGCCAGCAGCGTCTATGGAGGGGCCTACGAGCAGTACTTC.

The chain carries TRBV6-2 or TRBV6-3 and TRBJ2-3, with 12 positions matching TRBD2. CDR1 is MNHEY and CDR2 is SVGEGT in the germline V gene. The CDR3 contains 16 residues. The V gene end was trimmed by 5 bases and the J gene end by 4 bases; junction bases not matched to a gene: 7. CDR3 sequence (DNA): TGTGCCAGCAGTCCCTTGACTAGCGGGAGTGCAGATACGCAGTATTTT. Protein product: CASSPLTSGSADTQYF.

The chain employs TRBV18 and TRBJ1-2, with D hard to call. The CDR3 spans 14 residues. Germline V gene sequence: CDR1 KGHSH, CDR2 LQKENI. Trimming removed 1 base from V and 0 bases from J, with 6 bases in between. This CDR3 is CASSPQSSNYGYTF. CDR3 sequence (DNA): TGTGCCAGCTCACCACAGTCTTCTAACTATGGCTACACCTTC.

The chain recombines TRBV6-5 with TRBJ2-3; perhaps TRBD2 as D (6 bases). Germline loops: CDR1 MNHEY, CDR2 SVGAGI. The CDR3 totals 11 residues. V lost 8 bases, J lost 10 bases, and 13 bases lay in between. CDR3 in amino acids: CASLREDAQYF. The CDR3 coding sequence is TGTGCCAGCCTAAGGGAGGATGCGCAGTATTTT.

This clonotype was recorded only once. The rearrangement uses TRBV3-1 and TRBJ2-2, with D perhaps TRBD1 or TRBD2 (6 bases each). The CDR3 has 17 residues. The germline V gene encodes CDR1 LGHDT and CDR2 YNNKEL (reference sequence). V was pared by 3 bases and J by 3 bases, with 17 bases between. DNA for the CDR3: TGTGCCAGCAGCCATACCGGCGGCGGGACATACACCGGGGAGCTGTTTTTT. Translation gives CASSHTGGGTYTGELFF. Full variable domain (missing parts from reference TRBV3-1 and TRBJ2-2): DTAVSQTPKYLVTQMGNDKSIKCEQNLGHDTMYWYKQDSKKFLKIMFSYNNKELIINETVPNRFSPKSPDKAHLNLHINSLELGDSAVYFCASSHTGGGTYTGELFFGEGSRLTVL.

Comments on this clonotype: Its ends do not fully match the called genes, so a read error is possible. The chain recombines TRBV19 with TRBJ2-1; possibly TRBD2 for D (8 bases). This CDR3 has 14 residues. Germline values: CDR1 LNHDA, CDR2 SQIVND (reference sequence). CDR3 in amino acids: CACSSGTAYNEQFF. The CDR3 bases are TGTGCCTGTAGTAGCGGGACAGCTTACAATGAGCAGTTCTTC.

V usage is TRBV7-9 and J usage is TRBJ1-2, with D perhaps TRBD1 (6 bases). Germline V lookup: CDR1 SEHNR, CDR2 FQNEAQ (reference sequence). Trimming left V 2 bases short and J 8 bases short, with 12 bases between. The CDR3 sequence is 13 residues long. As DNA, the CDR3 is TGTGCCAGCAGCTTAATGGGGGCATTGGGCTACACCTTC. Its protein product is CASSLMGALGYTF.

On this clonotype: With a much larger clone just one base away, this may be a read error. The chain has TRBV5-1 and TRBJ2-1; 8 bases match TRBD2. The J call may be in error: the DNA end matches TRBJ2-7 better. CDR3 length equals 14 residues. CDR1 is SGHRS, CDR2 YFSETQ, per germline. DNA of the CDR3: TGCGCCAGCAGCTTGGCACTAGCGGTCAATGAGCAGTACTTC. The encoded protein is CASSLALAVNEQYF.

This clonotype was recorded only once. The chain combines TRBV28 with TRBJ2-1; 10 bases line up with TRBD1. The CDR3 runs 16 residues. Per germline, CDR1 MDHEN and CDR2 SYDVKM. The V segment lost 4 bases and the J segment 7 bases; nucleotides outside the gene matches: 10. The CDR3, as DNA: TGTGCCAGCAGTTCCCCGGGACAGGGGAGAGTTAATGAGCAGTTCTTC. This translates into CASSSPGQGRVNEQFF.

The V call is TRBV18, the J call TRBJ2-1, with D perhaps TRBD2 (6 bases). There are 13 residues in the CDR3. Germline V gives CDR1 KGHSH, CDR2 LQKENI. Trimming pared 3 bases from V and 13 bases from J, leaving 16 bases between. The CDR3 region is CASSPMGEETQFF. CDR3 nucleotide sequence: TGTGCCAGCTCACCGATGGGGGAGGAGACCCAGTTCTTC.

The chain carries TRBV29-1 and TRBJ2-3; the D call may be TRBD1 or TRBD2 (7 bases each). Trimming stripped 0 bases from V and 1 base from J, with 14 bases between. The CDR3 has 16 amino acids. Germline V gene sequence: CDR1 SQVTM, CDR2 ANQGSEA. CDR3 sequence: CSVEESQGRGTDTQYF. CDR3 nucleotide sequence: TGCAGCGTTGAAGAGTCACAGGGGAGGGGCACAGATACGCAGTATTTT.

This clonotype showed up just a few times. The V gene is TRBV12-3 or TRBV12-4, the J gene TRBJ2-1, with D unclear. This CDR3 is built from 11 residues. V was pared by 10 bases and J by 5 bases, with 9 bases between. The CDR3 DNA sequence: TGTGCCATTCCTTCAAACAATGAGCAGTTCTTC. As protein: CAIPSNNEQFF.

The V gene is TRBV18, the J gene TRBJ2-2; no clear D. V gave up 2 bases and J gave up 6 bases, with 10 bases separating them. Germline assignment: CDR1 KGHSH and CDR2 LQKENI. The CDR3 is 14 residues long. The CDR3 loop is CASSPGAGSGELFF. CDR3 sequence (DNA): TGTGCCAGCTCACCAGGCGCCGGGTCCGGGGAGCTGTTTTTT.

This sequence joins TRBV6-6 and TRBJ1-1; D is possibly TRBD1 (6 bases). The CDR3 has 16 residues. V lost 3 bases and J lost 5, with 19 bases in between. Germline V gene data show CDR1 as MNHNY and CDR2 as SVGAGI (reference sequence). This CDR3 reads CASSYWGAQAGTEAFF. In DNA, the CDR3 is TGTGCCAGCAGTTATTGGGGGGCGCAGGCAGGAACTGAAGCTTTCTTT.

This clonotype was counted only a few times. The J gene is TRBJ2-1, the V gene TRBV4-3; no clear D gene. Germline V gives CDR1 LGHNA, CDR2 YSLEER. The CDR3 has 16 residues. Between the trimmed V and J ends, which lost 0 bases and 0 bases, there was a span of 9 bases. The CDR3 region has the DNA TGCGCCAGCAGCCAAGATTGGCGGAGCTCCTACAATGAGCAGTTCTTC. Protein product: CASSQDWRSSYNEQFF.

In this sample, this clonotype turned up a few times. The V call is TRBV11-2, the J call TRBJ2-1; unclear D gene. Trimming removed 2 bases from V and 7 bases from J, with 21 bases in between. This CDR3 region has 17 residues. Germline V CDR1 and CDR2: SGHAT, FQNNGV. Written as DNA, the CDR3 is TGTGCCAGCAGCTTAATTCGGACCCTAACCGGGCGGAATGAGCAGTTCTTC. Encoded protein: CASSLIRTLTGRNEQFF.